This T cell receptor (beta chain) was captured by sequencing in a study of blood T cell repertoires in COVID-19. Study-wide background: Nucleic acid was either cDNA or gDNA, and it came from T cells, B-cell-depleted T cells, or PBMCs.

Clones were sequenced by immunoSEQ multiplex PCR, and TCRdb holds only the in-frame ones, with some missing. The sample has approximately 350,000 clones; over 80% are singletons. This TCR was recovered from a woman in her 50s with COVID-19, enrolled during active disease. The sequenced sample was peripheral blood.

This CDR3 is CASSPRLVSNNEQFF. In DNA form, the CDR3 reads TGTGCCAGCAGTCCCCGACTAGTTAGTAACAATGAGCAGTTCTTC. This chain connects TRBV27 to TRBJ2-1; D possibly corresponds to TRBD2 (6 bases). This CDR3 spans 15 amino acids. Germline lookup yields CDR1 MNHEY and CDR2 SMNVEV (reference sequence). The V end was cut by 5 bases, the J end by 5 bases, with 16 bases between.